A selection of T cell receptor beta chains follows, all from one sample in a study of blood T cell repertoires in COVID-19. TCRdb's table, derived via immunoSEQ multiplex PCR, lists solely in-frame clones and lacks some. In the table there are under 95,000 clones, less than 85% of which are singletons. Sequencing was done on a sample of peripheral blood. All receptors derive from a human donor in a cohort sampled during active COVID-19. The CDR3 runs from the conserved cysteine through the conserved F or W. Fields, in order: clone size, V gene, D gene, J gene, CDR3 protein, CDR3 DNA. D genes are given only for firm matches. Only some rows state a clone size, as once, few, many or a class for expanded clones.

NA	TRBV7-2	NA	TRBJ2-7	CASSLGGTPSYEQYF	TGTGCCAGCAGCTTAGGGGGGACTCCCTCCTACGAGCAGTACTTC
NA	TRBV19	NA	TRBJ2-7	CASSLSGGYEQYF	TGTGCCAGTAGTCTTAGCGGAGGCTACGAGCAGTACTTC
NA	TRBV2	NA	TRBJ2-2	CASRPRGQDTGELFF	TGTGCCAGCAGGCCCCGGGGACAAGACACCGGGGAGCTGTTTTTT
NA	TRBV5-1	TRBD1	TRBJ2-7	CASSSRGQAAYEQYF	TGCGCCAGCAGCTCCCGGGGACAGGCCGCCTACGAGCAGTACTTC
NA	TRBV5-4	TRBD2	TRBJ2-6	CASSPGGGFEAGANVLTF	TGTGCCAGCAGCCCGGGAGGTGGGTTTGAGGCTGGGGCCAACGTCCTGACTTTC
once	TRBV6-2/TRBV6-3	TRBD2	TRBJ2-1	CASSSLSGAFGSYNEQFF	TGTGCCAGCAGCTCACTTAGCGGGGCATTTGGCTCCTACAATGAGCAGTTCTTC
NA	TRBV25-1	NA	TRBJ2-3	CASTRRGAGTTDTQYF	TGTGCCAGCACCCGGAGAGGCGCGGGAACCACAGATACGCAGTATTTT
NA	TRBV19	NA	TRBJ2-5	CASSIRSEATETQYF	TGTGCCAGTAGTATTAGGAGCGAAGCTACAGAGACCCAGTACTTC
NA	TRBV3-1/TRBV3-2	NA	TRBJ1-6	CASSEQDPYNSPLHF	TGTGCCAGCAGCGAACAGGATCCCTATAATTCACCCCTCCACTTT
NA	TRBV27	TRBD2	TRBJ2-1	CASSLPLAGNNEQFF	TGTGCCAGCAGTTTACCTCTAGCGGGGAACAATGAGCAGTTCTTC
NA	TRBV12-3/TRBV12-4	TRBD1	TRBJ2-7	CASSIRQGYEQYF	TGTGCCAGCAGTATTAGACAGGGGTACGAGCAGTACTTC
NA	TRBV5-1	TRBD2	TRBJ2-1	CASSLASGGGGRAAEQFF	TGCGCCAGCAGCTTGGCCAGTGGAGGTGGCGGGAGGGCCGCTGAGCAGTTCTTC
NA	TRBV7-9	NA	TRBJ1-4	CASSSGQTGVEKLFF	TGTGCCAGCAGCTCCGGACAGACCGGGGTTGAAAAACTGTTTTTT